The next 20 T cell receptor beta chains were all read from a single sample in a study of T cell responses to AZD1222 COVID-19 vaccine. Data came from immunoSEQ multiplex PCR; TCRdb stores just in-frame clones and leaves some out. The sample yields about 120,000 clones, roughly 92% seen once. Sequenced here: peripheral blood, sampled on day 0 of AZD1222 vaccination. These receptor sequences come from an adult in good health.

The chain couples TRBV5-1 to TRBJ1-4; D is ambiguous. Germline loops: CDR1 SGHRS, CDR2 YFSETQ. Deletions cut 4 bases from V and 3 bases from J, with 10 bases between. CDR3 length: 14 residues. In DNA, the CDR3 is TGCGCCAGCAGCGACCCCTTGGCTAATGAAAAACTGTTTTTT. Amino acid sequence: CASSDPLANEKLFF.

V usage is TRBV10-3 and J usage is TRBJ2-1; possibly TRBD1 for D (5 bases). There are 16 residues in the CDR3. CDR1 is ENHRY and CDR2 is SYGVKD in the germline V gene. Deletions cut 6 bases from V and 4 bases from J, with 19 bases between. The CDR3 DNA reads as TGTGCCATCAGGGGATCGCAGGGAATAGGGTACAATGAGCAGTTCTTC. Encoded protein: CAIRGSQGIGYNEQFF.

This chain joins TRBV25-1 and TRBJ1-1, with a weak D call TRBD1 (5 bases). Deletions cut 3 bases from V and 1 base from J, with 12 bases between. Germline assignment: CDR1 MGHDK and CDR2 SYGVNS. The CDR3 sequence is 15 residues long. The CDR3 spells CASSDPGTGNTEAFF. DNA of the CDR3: TGTGCCAGCAGTGACCCTGGGACGGGGAACACTGAAGCTTTCTTT.

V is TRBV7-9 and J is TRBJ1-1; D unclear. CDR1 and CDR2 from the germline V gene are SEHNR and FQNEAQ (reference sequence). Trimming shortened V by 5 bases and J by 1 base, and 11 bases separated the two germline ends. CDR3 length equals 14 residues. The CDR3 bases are TGTGCCAGCAGCCAATTACAAGGGAACACTGAAGCTTTCTTT. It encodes CASSQLQGNTEAFF.

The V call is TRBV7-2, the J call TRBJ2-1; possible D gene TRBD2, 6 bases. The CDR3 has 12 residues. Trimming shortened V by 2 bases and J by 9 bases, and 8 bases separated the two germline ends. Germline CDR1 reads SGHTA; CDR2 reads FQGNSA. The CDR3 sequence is CASSLSGGEQFF. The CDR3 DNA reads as TGTGCCAGCAGCTTATCCGGGGGTGAGCAGTTCTTC.

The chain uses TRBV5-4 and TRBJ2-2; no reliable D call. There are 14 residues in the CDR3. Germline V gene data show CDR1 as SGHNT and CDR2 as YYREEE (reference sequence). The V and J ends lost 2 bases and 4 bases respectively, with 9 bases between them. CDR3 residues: CASSLVSGTGELFF. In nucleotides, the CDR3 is TGTGCCAGCAGCTTAGTTTCGGGCACCGGGGAGCTGTTTTTT.

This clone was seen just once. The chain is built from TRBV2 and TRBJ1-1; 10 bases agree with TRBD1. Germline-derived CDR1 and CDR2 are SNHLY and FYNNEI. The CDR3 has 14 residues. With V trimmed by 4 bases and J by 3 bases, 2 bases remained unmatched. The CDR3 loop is CASSGTGGYTEAFF. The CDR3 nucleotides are TGTGCCAGCAGTGGGACAGGGGGGTACACTGAAGCTTTCTTT.

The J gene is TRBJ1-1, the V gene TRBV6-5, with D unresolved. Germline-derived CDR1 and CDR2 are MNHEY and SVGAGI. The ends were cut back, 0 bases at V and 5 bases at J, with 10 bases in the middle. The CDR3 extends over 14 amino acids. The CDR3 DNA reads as TGTGCCAGCAGTTACTCGTATCAGGAGACTGAAGCTTTCTTT. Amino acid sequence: CASSYSYQETEAFF.

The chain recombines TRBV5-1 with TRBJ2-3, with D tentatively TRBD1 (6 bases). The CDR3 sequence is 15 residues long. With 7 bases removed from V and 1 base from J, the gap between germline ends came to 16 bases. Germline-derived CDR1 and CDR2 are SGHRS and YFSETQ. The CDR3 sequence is CASGLQGSGTDTQYF. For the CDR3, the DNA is TGCGCCAGCGGATTACAGGGATCTGGCACAGATACGCAGTATTTT.

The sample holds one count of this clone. The CDR3: CASRATGPGNIQYF. The CDR3 DNA sequence: TGTGCCAGCAGAGCAACGGGTCCGGGAAACATTCAGTACTTC. The J gene is TRBJ2-4, the V gene TRBV3-1 (or the pseudogene TRBV3-2); D ambiguous. Between the trimmed V and J ends, which lost 6 bases and 6 bases, there was a span of 15 bases. This CDR3 region has 14 residues. Germline loops: CDR1 LGHDT, CDR2 YNNKEL (reference sequence).

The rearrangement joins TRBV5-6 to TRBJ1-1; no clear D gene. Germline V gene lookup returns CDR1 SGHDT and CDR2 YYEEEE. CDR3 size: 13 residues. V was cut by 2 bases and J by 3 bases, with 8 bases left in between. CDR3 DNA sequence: TGTGCCAGCAGCTTCGGCGGTGACACTGAAGCTTTCTTT. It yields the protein CASSFGGDTEAFF.

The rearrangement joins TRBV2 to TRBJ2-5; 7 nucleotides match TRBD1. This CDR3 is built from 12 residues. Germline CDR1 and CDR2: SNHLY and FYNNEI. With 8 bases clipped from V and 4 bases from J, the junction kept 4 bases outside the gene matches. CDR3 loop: CASSGGPETQYF. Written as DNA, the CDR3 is TGTGCCAGCTCAGGGGGTCCAGAGACCCAGTACTTC.

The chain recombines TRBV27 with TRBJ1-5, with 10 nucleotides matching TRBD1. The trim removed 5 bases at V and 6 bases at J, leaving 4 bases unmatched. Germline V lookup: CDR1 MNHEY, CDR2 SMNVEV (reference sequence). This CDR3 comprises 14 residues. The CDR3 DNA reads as TGTGCCAGCAGTCAGACAGGGGGCCGTCAGCCCCAGCATTTT. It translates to CASSQTGGRQPQHF.

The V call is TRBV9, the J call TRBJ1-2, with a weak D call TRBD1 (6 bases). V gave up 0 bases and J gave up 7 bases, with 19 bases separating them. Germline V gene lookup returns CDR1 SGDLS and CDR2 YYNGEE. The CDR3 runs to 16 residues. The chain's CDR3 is CASSVGDRPAVGGYTF. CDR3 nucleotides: TGTGCCAGCAGCGTAGGAGACAGGCCGGCGGTTGGTGGCTACACCTTC.

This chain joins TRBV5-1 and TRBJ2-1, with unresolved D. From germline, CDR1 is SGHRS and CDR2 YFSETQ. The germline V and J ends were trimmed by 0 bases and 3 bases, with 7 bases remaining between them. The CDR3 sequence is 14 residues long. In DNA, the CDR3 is TGCGCCAGCAGCTTGGACATCCTCTACAATGAGCAGTTCTTC. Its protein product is CASSLDILYNEQFF.

CDR3 in DNA: TGTGCCAGCAGTTACTCCACAGGGAGTGATCAGCCCCAGCATTTT. It specifies CASSYSTGSDQPQHF. The chain recombines TRBV6-5 with TRBJ1-5; weak D call: TRBD1 (6 bases). The CDR3 has 15 amino acids. V was shortened by 0 bases and J by 5 bases, with 11 bases between the two germline ends. The germline V gene encodes CDR1 MNHEY and CDR2 SVGAGI.

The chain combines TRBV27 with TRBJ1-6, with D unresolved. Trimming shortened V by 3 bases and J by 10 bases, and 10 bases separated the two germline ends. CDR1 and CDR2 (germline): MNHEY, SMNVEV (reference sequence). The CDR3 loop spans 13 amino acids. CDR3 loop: CASSLWPGSPLHF. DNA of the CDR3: TGTGCCAGCAGTTTGTGGCCTGGGTCACCCCTCCACTTT.

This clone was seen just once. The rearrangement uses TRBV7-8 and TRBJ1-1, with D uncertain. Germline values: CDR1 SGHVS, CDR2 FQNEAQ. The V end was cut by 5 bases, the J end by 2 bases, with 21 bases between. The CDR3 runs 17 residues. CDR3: CASSNLATRVANTEAFF. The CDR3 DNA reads TGTGCCAGCAGCAACCTTGCCACGCGGGTGGCAAACACTGAAGCTTTCTTT.

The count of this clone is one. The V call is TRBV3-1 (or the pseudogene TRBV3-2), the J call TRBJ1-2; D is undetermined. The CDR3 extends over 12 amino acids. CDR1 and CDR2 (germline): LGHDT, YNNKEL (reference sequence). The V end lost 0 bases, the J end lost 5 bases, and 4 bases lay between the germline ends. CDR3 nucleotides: TGTGCCAGCAGCCAAGACGTATATGGCTACACCTTC. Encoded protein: CASSQDVYGYTF.

The CDR3 nucleotides read TGTGCCATCAGTGGGTGGTTCAAGTCCTACAATGAGCAGTTCTTC. It encodes CAISGWFKSYNEQFF. The chain carries TRBV10-3 and TRBJ2-1; no definite D call. CDR3 length equals 15 residues. From germline, CDR1 is ENHRY and CDR2 SYGVKD. V was pared by 4 bases and J by 1 base, with 11 bases between.